The subject of this entry is one TCR beta chain. The sample is drawn from a study of brain T cells in children with intractable seizures. Some clones are missing from TCRdb's copy, which holds only in-frame ones; the method was immunoSEQ multiplex PCR. Of some 64,000 clones listed, approximately 94% are singletons. Sequencing was limited to surgery cases with top T cell transcript signatures in brain tissue. V shed 8 bases and J shed 0 bases, with 8 bases lying between them. Germline CDR1 reads SNHLY; CDR2 reads FYNNEI. CDR3 size: 13 residues. This sequence joins TRBV2 and TRBJ2-1; no firm D call. The TCR originated in a boy younger than two with focal cortical dysplasia and intractable seizures. The source was peripheral blood, collected at surgery. The CDR3 region is CASSFFSYNEQFF. The DNA of the CDR3 is TGTGCCAGCTCTTTCTTCTCCTACAATGAGCAGTTCTTC.